The entry that follows covers one T cell receptor (beta chain) sequence. No antigen is known for it. The PCR ran on 60 Vbeta and 13 Jbeta primers. Using immunoSEQ multiplex PCR, the repertoire was profiled, and TCRdb retains in-frame clones only, with some absent. Found here are around 140,000 clones, around three fifths of them singletons; the top ten hold around 2.5%. Germline-derived CDR1 and CDR2 are LGHNA and YSLEER. The trim removed 3 bases at V and 6 bases at J, leaving 7 bases unmatched. The CDR3 is made up of 15 amino acids. The sample belongs to a study of cytomegalovirus exposure and HLA in healthy donors. Study information: From donors who were HLA-typed, an early data release held 81 million or so unique TCRs.

Notes on the study in general: Cytomegalovirus status was reportedly diagnosed by the classifier with high sensitivity and specificity. A later analysis showed HLA-associated TCR beta chains outstripping equally common others in clonal expansion. For TCR beta chains, V- and J-gene trimming was later linked to a missense DCLRE1C variant.

The TCR originated in a middle-aged woman in good health and CMV-seronegative. The chain uses TRBV4-3 and TRBJ2-2; 7 bases line up with TRBD1. Sequencing was done on a sample of PBMCs. The chain's CDR3 is CASSHSTGSAGELFF. CDR3 bases: TGCGCCAGCAGCCACTCGACAGGGTCGGCCGGGGAGCTGTTTTTT.